This entry lists 20 T cell receptor beta chains sequenced from one sample in a study of blood T cell repertoires in COVID-19. Produced via immunoSEQ multiplex PCR; TCRdb's table is partial and in-frame only. Among tens of thousands of clones, about 81% were seen once, and the ten largest hold approximately 18%. The source material was peripheral blood. The receptors here all came from a human donor in a cohort sampled during active COVID-19.

There are a few counts of this clone. This chain joins TRBV4-2 and TRBJ1-2, with D perhaps TRBD1 (6 bases). The germline V and J ends were trimmed by 1 base and 7 bases, with 19 bases remaining between them. Germline lookup yields CDR1 LGHNA and CDR2 YNFKEQ. The CDR3 sequence is 16 residues long. The CDR3 spells CASSQGWSGESSGYTF. The CDR3 nucleotides are TGTGCCAGCAGCCAAGGTTGGTCAGGGGAGAGTTCTGGCTACACCTTC.

This rearrangement joins TRBV7-9 to TRBJ2-7, with TRBD1 identical over 10 bases. V lost 5 bases to trimming and J lost 6 bases; unmatched junction nucleotides: 7. The CDR3 has 14 residues. Germline V gene data show CDR1 as SEHNR and CDR2 as FQNEAQ (reference sequence). CDR3 nucleotides: TGTGCCAGCAGCCTGGGGACAGGGGAGGGCGAGCAGTACTTC. Amino acid sequence: CASSLGTGEGEQYF. Using reference TRBV7-9 and TRBJ2-7 for the parts outside the CDR3, the full variable domain is DTGVSQNPRHKITKRGQNVTFRCDPISEHNRLYWYRQTLGQGPEFLTYFQNEAQLEKSRLLSDRFSAERPKGSFSTLEIQRTEQGDSAMYLCASSLGTGEGEQYFGPGTRLTVT.

V is TRBV5-1 and J is TRBJ2-7; TRBD2 might be the D (7 bases). Looked up from germline, CDR1 is SGHRS and CDR2 is YFSETQ. This CDR3 has 14 amino acids. V was clipped by 2 bases and J by 3 bases, with 12 bases between them. CDR3 in DNA: TGCGCCAGCAGCTTAGGGGGGGCAAGCTACGAGCAGTACTTC. This translates into CASSLGGASYEQYF.

The chain links TRBV14 to TRBJ2-3; no clear D. Germline lookup yields CDR1 SGHDN and CDR2 FVKESK. Trimming removed 0 bases at V and 5 bases at J, with 9 bases between. There are 14 residues in the CDR3. DNA of the CDR3: TGTGCCAGCAGCCAAGAGGTGAACAGAGATACGCAGTATTTT. It translates to CASSQEVNRDTQYF.

The chain carries TRBV6-5 and TRBJ2-5, with 9 bases that match TRBD2. The CDR3 is made up of 13 amino acids. The J segment lost 1 base and the V segment lost 6 bases, leaving 0 bases of the junction unmatched. Germline-derived CDR1 and CDR2 are MNHEY and SVGAGI. CDR3: CASRTSGQETQYF. The CDR3 DNA reads as TGTGCCAGCAGGACTAGCGGCCAAGAGACCCAGTACTTC.

This clone was picked up a small number of times. V usage is TRBV5-1 and J usage is TRBJ1-2, with 7 nucleotides matching TRBD1. Per the germline V gene, CDR1 is SGHRS and CDR2 is YFSETQ. Trimming at V came to 0 bases and at J to 4 bases, leaving 12 bases not matched to a gene. This CDR3 is 17 amino acids long. CDR3: CASSLDGIGRDSYGYTF. The CDR3 nucleotides are TGCGCCAGCAGCTTGGACGGGATTGGCCGGGACAGCTATGGCTACACCTTC.

J is TRBJ2-6 and V is TRBV7-2; TRBD1 might be the D (6 bases). Trimming stripped 0 bases from V and 0 bases from J, with 18 bases between. Per germline, CDR1 SGHTA and CDR2 FQGNSA. The CDR3 totals 20 residues. Here the CDR3 reads CASSLALRPGATSGANVLTF. In DNA, the CDR3 is TGTGCCAGCAGCTTAGCGCTCAGACCAGGGGCAACCTCTGGGGCCAACGTCCTGACTTTC. Full variable domain (remainder filled in from reference TRBV7-2 and TRBJ2-6): GAGVSQSPSNKVTEKGKDVELRCDPISGHTALYWYRQSLGQGLEFLIYFQGNSAPDKSGLPSDRFSAERTGGSVSTLTIQRTQQEDSAVYLCASSLALRPGATSGANVLTFGAGSRLTVL.

This sequence joins TRBV7-8 and TRBJ1-2; the D is unclear. The length of the CDR3 is 16 residues. Germline CDR1 is SGHVS and CDR2 is FQNEAQ. The V end was cut by 1 base, the J end by 4 bases, with 16 bases between. CDR3 sequence: CASSLVRAPSSYGYTF. CDR3 DNA: TGTGCCAGCAGCTTAGTGCGAGCTCCCTCAAGCTATGGCTACACCTTC.

This chain links TRBV18 with TRBJ2-7; a weak D match, TRBD2 (6 bases). Germline V gene sequence: CDR1 KGHSH, CDR2 LQKENI. V was pared by 5 bases and J by 1 base, with 12 bases between. This CDR3 comprises 14 residues. CDR3 sequence: CASSGLSRSYEQYF. CDR3 nucleotides: TGTGCCAGCTCAGGACTAAGCAGGTCCTACGAGCAGTACTTC.

The gene calls are TRBV6-1 and TRBJ1-2; possible D gene TRBD1, 5 bases. This CDR3 is built from 13 residues. Germline CDR1 and CDR2: MNHNS and SASEGT. V was pared by 2 bases and J by 4 bases, with 8 bases between. CDR3 bases: TGTGCCAGCAGTGAATCGACAGTCTATGGCTACACCTTC. Protein: CASSESTVYGYTF.

The chain carries TRBV2 and TRBJ1-5; no definite D call. In germline, CDR1 is SNHLY, CDR2 FYNNEI. V lost 7 bases and J 3 bases, leaving 16 bases between the germline ends. This CDR3 comprises 15 residues. The CDR3 reads CASTGDGTLNQPQHF. DNA for the CDR3: TGTGCCAGCACCGGAGACGGTACACTCAATCAGCCCCAGCATTTT.

This clone was counted once. The rearrangement joins TRBV10-1 to TRBJ1-6, with D hard to call. V gave up 0 bases and J gave up 7 bases, with 7 bases separating them. Germline V gene lookup returns CDR1 WNHNN and CDR2 SYGVQD (reference sequence). This CDR3 spans 14 amino acids. The chain's CDR3 is CASSESSINSPLHF. In DNA form, the CDR3 reads TGCGCCAGCAGTGAGTCTTCCATCAATTCACCCCTCCACTTT.

The J gene is TRBJ2-7, the V gene TRBV3-1 (or the pseudogene TRBV3-2), with TRBD2 matching 13 bases. This CDR3 contains 16 residues. The germline V gene encodes CDR1 LGHDT and CDR2 YNNKEL (reference sequence). The V gene end was trimmed by 5 bases and the J gene end by 1 base; junction bases not matched to a gene: 5. The CDR3 region is CASSKGLAGASYEQYF. CDR3 coding DNA: TGTGCCAGCAGCAAAGGACTAGCGGGGGCGTCCTACGAGCAGTACTTC.

This clone was counted a few times. The chain uses TRBV19 and TRBJ2-7; D may be TRBD1 (6 bases). This CDR3 has 11 residues. V was shortened by 4 bases and J by 6 bases, with 7 bases between the two germline ends. The germline gives CDR1 LNHDA, CDR2 SQIVND (reference sequence). The CDR3 nucleotides are TGTGCCAGTAGTACAGGGGCCGAGCAGTACTTC. This gives the protein CASSTGAEQYF.

A single count supports this clone. The chain's CDR3 is CASSESGQVYEQYF. DNA for the CDR3: TGCGCCAGCAGTGAGTCGGGACAGGTATACGAGCAGTACTTC. The genes are TRBV10-1 and TRBJ2-7; 8 bases are a match to TRBD1. This CDR3 has 14 residues. With 0 bases clipped from V and 4 bases from J, the junction kept 2 bases outside the gene matches. Germline V lookup: CDR1 WNHNN, CDR2 SYGVQD (reference sequence).

V usage is TRBV5-5 and J usage is TRBJ2-7; possible D gene TRBD2, 5 bases. Trimming took 3 bases from V and 6 from J, leaving 16 bases between them. Germline lookup yields CDR1 SGHKS and CDR2 YYEKEE (reference sequence). The CDR3 is 14 amino acids. The CDR3 region has the DNA TGTGCCAGCAGCTCCGGAGGCTATTATCGCGAGCAGTACTTC. Its protein is CASSSGGYYREQYF.

The sample holds a few counts of this clone. The genes are TRBV2 and TRBJ1-6, with D tentatively TRBD1 (5 bases). The CDR3 is 14 amino acids. Germline V gives CDR1 SNHLY, CDR2 FYNNEI. V lost 7 bases to trimming and J lost 7 bases, with 14 bases between them. CDR3 sequence reads: CASNRGDVNSPLHF. The CDR3 coding sequence is TGTGCCAGCAACCGCGGGGACGTCAATTCACCCCTCCACTTT.

This clone was seen once. The V gene is TRBV4-1, the J gene TRBJ2-7, with D tentatively TRBD1 (7 bases). CDR3 length: 15 residues. The ends were cut back, 2 bases at V and 4 bases at J, with 15 bases in the middle. Looked up from germline, CDR1 is MGHRA and CDR2 is YSYEKL. CDR3 in amino acids: CASSQIDQGGYEQYF. The CDR3 coding sequence is TGCGCCAGCAGCCAAATAGACCAGGGGGGTTACGAGCAGTACTTC.

The table lists this clone with a count of one. The chain combines TRBV7-2 with TRBJ2-7; no reliable D call. The CDR3 loop spans 15 amino acids. V dropped 4 bases and J dropped 4 bases, with 17 bases sitting between them. Germline-derived CDR1 and CDR2 are SGHTA and FQGNSA. CDR3 sequence reads: CASSYGQIRLYEQYF. The DNA for the CDR3 is TGTGCCAGCAGCTACGGTCAAATCCGTCTATACGAGCAGTACTTC.

The chain couples TRBV5-4 to TRBJ1-6; D is ambiguous. Germline CDR1 and CDR2: SGHNT and YYREEE (reference sequence). CDR3 length: 15 residues. Trimming pared 0 bases from V and 7 bases from J, leaving 11 bases between. The CDR3 here is CASSLETGRNSPLHF. For the CDR3, the DNA is TGTGCCAGCAGCTTGGAGACGGGGAGGAATTCACCCCTCCACTTT. Full variable domain (remainder filled in from reference TRBV5-4 and TRBJ1-6): ETGVTQSPTHLIKTRGQQVTLRCSSQSGHNTVSWYQQALGQGPQFIFQYYREEENGRGNFPPRFSGLQFPNYSSELNVNALELDDSALYLCASSLETGRNSPLHFGNGTRLTVT.